The sequence of this T cell receptor (beta chain) was determined in a study of T-cell memory formation after mild COVID-19. This clonotype was detected many times. Germline trimming cut 12 bases from V and 3 bases from J; bases unmatched to any gene: 13. The V gene's germline CDR1 is KGHDR and CDR2 SFDVKD. The CDR3 runs 15 residues. TCRdb recomputed calls from the 5' RACE reads with MiXCR, one row per CDR3 protein. The sample lists 400,000 to 450,000 distinct CDR3 sequences, roughly 18% occurring once. The sample consisted of PBMCs or a T cell subset sorted from them (not recorded which). The chain joins TRBV24-1 to TRBJ2-7, with 10 nucleotides matching TRBD1. This TCR was sampled from a man younger than 35 who had mild COVID-19 (a few samples of this study predate the infection). Cell type and time point are not known. CDR3 nucleotides: TGTGCCCCCCAGGCTCGGGACAGGGGACTCTACGAGCAGTACGTC. It specifies CAPQARDRGLYEQYV.